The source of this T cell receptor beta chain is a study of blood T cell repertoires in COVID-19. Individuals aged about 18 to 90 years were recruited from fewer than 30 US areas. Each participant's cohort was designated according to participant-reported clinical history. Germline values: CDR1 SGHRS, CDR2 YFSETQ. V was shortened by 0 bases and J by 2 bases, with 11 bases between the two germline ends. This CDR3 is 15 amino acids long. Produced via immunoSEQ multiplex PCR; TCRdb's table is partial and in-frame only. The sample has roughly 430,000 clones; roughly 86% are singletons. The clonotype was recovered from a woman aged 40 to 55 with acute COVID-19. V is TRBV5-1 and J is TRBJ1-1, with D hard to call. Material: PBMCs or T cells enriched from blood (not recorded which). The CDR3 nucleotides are TGCGCCAGCAGCTTGGCCCTGGCTGCCAACACTGAAGCTTTCTTT. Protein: CASSLALAANTEAFF.